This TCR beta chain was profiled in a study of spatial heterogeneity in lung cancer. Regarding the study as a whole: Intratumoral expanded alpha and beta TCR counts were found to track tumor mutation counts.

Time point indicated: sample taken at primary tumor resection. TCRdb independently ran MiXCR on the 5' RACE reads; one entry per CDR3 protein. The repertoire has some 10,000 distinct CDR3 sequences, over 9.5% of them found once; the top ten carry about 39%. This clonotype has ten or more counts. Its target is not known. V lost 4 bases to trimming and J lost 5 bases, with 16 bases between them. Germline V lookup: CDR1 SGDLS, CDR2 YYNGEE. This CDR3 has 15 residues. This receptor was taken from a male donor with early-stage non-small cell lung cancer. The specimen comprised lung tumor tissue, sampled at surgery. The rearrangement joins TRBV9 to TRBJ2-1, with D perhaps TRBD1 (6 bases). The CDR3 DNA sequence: TGTGCCAGCAGCCCCCGAGCTGCAGGGGACAATGAGCAGTTCTTC. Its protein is CASSPRAAGDNEQFF.